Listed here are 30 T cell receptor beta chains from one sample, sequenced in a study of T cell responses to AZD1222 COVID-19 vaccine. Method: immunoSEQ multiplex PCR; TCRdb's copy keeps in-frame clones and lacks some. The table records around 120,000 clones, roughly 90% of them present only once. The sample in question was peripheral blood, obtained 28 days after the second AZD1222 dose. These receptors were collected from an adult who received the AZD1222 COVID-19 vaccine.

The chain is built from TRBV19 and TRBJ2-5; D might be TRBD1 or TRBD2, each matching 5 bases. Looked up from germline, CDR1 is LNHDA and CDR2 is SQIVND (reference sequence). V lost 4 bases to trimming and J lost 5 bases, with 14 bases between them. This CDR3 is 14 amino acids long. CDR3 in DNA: TGTGCCAGTAGTAAGGGGCTAGCTAGCGAGACCCAGTACTTC. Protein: CASSKGLASETQYF.

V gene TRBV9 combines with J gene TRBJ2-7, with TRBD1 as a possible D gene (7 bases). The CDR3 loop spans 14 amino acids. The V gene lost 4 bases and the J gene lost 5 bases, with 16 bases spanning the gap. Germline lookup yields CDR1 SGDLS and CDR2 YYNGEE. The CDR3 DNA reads TGTGCCAGCAGCCGCGGGGACAGTCCCAACGAGCAGTACTTC. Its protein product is CASSRGDSPNEQYF.

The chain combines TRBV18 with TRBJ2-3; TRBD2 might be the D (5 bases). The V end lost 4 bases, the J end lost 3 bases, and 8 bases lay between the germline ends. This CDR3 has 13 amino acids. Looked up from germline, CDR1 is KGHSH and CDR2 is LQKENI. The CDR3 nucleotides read TGTGCCAGCTCACAGGACTGGACAGATACGCAGTATTTT. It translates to CASSQDWTDTQYF.

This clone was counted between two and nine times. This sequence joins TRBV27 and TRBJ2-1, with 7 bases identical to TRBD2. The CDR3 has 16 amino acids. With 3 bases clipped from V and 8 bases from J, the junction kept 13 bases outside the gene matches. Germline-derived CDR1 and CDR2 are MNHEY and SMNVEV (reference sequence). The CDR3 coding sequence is TGTGCCAGCAGTTTCATACCCGGGACTACTGACGATGAGCAGTTCTTC. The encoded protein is CASSFIPGTTDDEQFF.

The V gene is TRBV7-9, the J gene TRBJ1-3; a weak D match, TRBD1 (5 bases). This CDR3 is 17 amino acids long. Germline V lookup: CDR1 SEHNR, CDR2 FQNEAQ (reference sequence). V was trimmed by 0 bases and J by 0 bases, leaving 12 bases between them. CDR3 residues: CASSLAGGASSGNTIYF. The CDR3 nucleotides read TGTGCCAGCAGCTTAGCGGGGGGAGCCTCCTCTGGAAACACCATATATTTT.

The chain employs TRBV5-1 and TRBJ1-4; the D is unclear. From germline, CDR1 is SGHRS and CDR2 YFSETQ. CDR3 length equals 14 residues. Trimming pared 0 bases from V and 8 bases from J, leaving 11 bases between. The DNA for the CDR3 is TGCGCCAGCAGCTTGGGCGGATTGGGGGAAAAACTGTTTTTT. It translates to CASSLGGLGEKLFF.

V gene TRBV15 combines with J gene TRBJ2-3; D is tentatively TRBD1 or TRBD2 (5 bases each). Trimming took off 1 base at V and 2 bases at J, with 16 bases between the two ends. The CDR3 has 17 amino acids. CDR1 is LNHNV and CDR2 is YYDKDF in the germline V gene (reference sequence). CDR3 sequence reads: CATSRGTERGVTDTQYF. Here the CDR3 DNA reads TGTGCCACCAGCAGAGGGACGGAGAGGGGAGTCACAGATACGCAGTATTTT.

Here the CDR3 reads CASSKLTSAGELFF. The CDR3 coding sequence is TGTGCCAGCAGCAAGTTGACTAGCGCCGGGGAGCTGTTTTTT. The chain employs TRBV9 and TRBJ2-2, with 8 bases matching TRBD2. Germline V gene sequence: CDR1 SGDLS, CDR2 YYNGEE. The length of the CDR3 is 14 residues. J gave up 6 bases and V 4 bases, and 5 bases lay outside the gene matches.

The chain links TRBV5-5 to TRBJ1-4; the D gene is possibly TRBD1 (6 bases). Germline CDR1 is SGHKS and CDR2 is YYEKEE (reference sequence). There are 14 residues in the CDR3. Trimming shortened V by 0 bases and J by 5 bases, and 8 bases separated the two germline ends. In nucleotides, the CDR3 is TGTGCCAGCAGCTTGGACAGGGTAAATGAAAAACTGTTTTTT. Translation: CASSLDRVNEKLFF.

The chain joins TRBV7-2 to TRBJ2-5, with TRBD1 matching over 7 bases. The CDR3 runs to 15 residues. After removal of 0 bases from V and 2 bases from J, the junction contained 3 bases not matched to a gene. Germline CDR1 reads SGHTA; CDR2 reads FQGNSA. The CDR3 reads CASSLAMTGQETQYF. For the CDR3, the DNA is TGTGCCAGCAGCTTAGCGATGACAGGGCAAGAGACCCAGTACTTC.

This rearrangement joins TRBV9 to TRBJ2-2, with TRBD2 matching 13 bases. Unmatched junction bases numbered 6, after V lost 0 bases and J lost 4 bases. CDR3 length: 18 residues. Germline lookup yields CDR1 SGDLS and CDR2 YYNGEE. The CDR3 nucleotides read TGTGCCAGCAGCGTAGCCCCACTAGCGGGGGGGCTCACCGGGGAGCTGTTTTTT. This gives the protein CASSVAPLAGGLTGELFF.

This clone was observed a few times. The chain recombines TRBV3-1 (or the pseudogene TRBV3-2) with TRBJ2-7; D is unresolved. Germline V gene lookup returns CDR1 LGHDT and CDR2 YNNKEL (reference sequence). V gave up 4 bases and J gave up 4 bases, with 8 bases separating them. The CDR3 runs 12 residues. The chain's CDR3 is CASSPYSYEQYF. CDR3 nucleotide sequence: TGTGCCAGCAGCCCCTACAGTTACGAGCAGTACTTC.

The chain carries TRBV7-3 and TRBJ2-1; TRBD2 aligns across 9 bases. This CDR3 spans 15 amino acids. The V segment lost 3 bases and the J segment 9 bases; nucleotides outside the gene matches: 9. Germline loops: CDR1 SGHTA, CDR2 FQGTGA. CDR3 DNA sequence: TGTGCCAGCAGCTTTTCGGTAGCGGGGGCCAGTGAGCAGTTCTTC. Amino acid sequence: CASSFSVAGASEQFF.

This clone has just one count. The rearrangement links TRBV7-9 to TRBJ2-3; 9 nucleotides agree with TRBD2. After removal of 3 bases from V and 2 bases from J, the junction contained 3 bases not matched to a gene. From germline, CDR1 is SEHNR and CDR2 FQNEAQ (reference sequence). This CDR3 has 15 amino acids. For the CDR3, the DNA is TGTGCCAGCAGCTTCAGCGGGGGGTTCACAGATACGCAGTATTTT. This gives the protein CASSFSGGFTDTQYF.

Here the CDR3 DNA reads TGTGCCACCACCATAGGAGGGACTAGCAGCTTTTACGAGCAGTACTTC. This gives the protein CATTIGGTSSFYEQYF. This rearrangement joins TRBV24-1 to TRBJ2-7; 9 bases are a match to TRBD2. The CDR3 is 16 amino acids. Germline CDR1 is KGHDR and CDR2 is SFDVKD. J lost 4 bases, V lost 8 bases, and 14 bases had no gene match.

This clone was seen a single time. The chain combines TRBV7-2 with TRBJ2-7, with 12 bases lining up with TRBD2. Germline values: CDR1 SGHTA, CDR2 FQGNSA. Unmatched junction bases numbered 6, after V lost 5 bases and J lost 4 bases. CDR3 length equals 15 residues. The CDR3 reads CASSTGLAGWYEQYF. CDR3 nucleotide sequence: TGTGCCAGCAGCACCGGACTAGCGGGATGGTACGAGCAGTACTTC.

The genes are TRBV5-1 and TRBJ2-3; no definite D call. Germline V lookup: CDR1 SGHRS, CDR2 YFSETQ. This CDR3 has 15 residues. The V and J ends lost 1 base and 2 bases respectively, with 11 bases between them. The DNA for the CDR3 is TGCGCCAGCAGCTTGTTGTCAGTAATCACAGATACGCAGTATTTT. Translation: CASSLLSVITDTQYF. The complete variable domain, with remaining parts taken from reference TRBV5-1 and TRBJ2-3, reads KAGVTQTPRYLIKTRGQQVTLSCSPISGHRSVSWYQQTPGQGLQFLFEYFSETQRNKGNFPGRFSGRQFSNSRSEMNVSTLELGDSALYLCASSLLSVITDTQYFGPGTRLTVL.

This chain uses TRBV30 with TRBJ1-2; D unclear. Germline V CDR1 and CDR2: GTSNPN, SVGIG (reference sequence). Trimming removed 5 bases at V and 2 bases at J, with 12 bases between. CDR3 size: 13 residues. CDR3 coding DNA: TGTGCCTGGCAAGGGCCCGGGAACTATGGCTACACCTTC. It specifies CAWQGPGNYGYTF.

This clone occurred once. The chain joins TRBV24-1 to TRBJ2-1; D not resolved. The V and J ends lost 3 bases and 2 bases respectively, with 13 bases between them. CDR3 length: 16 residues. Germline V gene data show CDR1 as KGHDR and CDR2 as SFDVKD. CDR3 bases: TGTGCCACCAGTGATCCTCTATCGAGTCCCTACAATGAGCAGTTCTTC. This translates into CATSDPLSSPYNEQFF.

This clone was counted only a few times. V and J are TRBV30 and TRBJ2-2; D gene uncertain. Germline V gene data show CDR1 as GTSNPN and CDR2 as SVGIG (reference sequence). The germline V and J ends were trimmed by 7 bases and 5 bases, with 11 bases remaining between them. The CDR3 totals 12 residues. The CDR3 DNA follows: TGTGCCTCTTCGTTGAGGACCGGGGAGCTGTTTTTT. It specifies CASSLRTGELFF.

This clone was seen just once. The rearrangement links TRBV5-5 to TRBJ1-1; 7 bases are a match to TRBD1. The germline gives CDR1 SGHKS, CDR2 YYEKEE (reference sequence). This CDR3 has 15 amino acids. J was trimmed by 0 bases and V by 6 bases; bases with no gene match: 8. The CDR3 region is CASTLFGTVNTEAFF. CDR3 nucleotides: TGTGCCAGCACCCTCTTCGGGACAGTGAACACTGAAGCTTTCTTT. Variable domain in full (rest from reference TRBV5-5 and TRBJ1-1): DAGVTQSPTHLIKTRGQQVTLRCSPISGHKSVSWYQQVLGQGPQFIFQYYEKEERGRGNFPDRFSARQFPNYSSELNVNALLLGDSALYLCASTLFGTVNTEAFFGQGTRLTVV.

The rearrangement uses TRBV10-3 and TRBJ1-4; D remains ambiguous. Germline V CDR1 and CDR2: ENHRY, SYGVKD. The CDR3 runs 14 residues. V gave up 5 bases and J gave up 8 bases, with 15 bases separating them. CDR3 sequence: CAISRPGIEEKLFF. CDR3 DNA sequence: TGTGCCATCAGTCGACCGGGGATAGAGGAAAAACTGTTTTTT.

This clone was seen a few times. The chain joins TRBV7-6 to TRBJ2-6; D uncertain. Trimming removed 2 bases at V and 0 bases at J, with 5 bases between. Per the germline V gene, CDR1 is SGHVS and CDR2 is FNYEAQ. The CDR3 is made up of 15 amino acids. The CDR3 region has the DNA TGTGCCAGCAGCTTAATCTACTCTGGGGCCAACGTCCTGACTTTC. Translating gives CASSLIYSGANVLTF.

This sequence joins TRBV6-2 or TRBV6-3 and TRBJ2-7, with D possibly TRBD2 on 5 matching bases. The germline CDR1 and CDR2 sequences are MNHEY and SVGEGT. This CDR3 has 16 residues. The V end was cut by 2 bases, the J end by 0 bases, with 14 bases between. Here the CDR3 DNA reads TGTGCCAGCAGTTACCGTTCGGAGCGGTACTCCTACGAGCAGTACTTC. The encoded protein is CASSYRSERYSYEQYF.

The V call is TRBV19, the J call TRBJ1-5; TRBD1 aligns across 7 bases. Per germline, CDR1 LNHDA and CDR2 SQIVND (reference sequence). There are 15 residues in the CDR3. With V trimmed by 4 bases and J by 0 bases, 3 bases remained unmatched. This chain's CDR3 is CASSTDRDSNQPQHF. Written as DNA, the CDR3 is TGTGCCAGTAGTACCGACAGGGATAGCAATCAGCCCCAGCATTTT.

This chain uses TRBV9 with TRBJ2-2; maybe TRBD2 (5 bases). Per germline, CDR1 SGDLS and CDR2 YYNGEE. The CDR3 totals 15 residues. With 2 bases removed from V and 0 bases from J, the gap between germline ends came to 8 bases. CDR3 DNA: TGTGCCAGCAGCGTCGGACTCTCGAACACCGGGGAGCTGTTTTTT. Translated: CASSVGLSNTGELFF. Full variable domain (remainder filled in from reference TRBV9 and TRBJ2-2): DSGVTQTPKHLITATGQRVTLRCSPRSGDLSVYWYQQSLDQGLQFLIQYYNGEERAKGNILERFSAQQFPDLHSELNLSSLELGDSALYFCASSVGLSNTGELFFGEGSRLTVL.

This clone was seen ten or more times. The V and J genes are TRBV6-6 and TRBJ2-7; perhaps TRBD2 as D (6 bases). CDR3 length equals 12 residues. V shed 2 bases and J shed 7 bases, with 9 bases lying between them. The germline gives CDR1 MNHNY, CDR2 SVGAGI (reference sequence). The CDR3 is CASSYPRGEQYF. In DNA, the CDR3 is TGTGCCAGCAGTTACCCCCGGGGGGAGCAGTACTTC.

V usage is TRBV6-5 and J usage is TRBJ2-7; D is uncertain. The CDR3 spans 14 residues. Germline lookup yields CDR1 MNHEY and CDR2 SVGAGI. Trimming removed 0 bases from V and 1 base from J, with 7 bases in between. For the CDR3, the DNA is TGTGCCAGCAGTTACTCTAAGGGATCCTACGAGCAGTACTTC. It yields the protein CASSYSKGSYEQYF.

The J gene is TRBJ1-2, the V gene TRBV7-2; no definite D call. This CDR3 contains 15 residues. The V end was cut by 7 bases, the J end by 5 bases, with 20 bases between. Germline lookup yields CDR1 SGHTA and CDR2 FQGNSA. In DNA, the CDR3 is TGTGCCAGCAACGACTTAGAGGGAGGGTATTATGGCTACACCTTC. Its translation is CASNDLEGGYYGYTF.

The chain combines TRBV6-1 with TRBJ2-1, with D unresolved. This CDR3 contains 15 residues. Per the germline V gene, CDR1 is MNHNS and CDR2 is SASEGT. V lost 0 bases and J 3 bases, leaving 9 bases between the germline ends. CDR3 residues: CASSEALGVYNEQFF. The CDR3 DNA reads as TGTGCCAGCAGTGAAGCGCTAGGAGTCTACAATGAGCAGTTCTTC.